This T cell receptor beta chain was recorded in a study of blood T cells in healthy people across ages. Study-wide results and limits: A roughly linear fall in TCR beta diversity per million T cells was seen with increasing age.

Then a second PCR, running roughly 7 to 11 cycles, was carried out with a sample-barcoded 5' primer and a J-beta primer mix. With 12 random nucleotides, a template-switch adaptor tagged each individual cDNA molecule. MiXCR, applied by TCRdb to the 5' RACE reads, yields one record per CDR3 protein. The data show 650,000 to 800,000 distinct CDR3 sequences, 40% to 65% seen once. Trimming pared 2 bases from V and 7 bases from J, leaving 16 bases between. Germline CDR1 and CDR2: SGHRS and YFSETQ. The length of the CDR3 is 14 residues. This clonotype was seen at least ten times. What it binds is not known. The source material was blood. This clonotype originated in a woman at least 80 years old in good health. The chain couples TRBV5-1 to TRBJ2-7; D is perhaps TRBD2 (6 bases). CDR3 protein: CASSFPGLAREQYF. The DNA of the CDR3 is TGCGCCAGCAGCTTCCCGGGTCTAGCGAGGGAGCAGTACTTC.